One sample yielded the 15 T cell receptor beta chains listed below, sequenced in a study of cytomegalovirus exposure and HLA in healthy donors. Primers included in the PCR were 60 Vbeta and 13 Jbeta primers. The table came from immunoSEQ multiplex PCR; TCRdb's copy has only in-frame clones and leaves some out. In all, the sample yields more than 110,000 clones. Source material: PBMCs. The source is a man aged 35 to 55 in good health and CMV-seronegative.

The chain recombines TRBV19 with TRBJ2-7, with D perhaps TRBD1 (6 bases). This CDR3 has 14 residues. Germline V gene lookup returns CDR1 LNHDA and CDR2 SQIVND (reference sequence). The germline V and J ends were trimmed by 4 bases and 1 base, with 11 bases remaining between them. For the CDR3, the DNA is TGTGCCAGTAGTACCGCACAGGGTTCCTACGAGCAGTACTTC. Protein sequence: CASSTAQGSYEQYF.

V usage is TRBV6-6 and J usage is TRBJ2-7; D uncertain. The CDR3 consists of 14 residues. Germline loops: CDR1 MNHNY, CDR2 SVGAGI (reference sequence). With 0 bases removed from V and 0 bases from J, the gap between germline ends came to 6 bases. The CDR3 DNA reads TGTGCCAGCAGTTACTCGTCAGGCTCCTACGAGCAGTACTTC. This gives the protein CASSYSSGSYEQYF.

The V call is TRBV13, the J call TRBJ1-1; the match to TRBD1 covers 8 bases. Trimming took 5 bases from V and 0 from J; bases not matched to a gene: 5. Looked up from germline, CDR1 is PRHDT and CDR2 is FYEKMQ (reference sequence). The CDR3 spans 15 residues. The CDR3 coding sequence is TGTGCCAGCAGCCCCAGGACAGGGATGAACACTGAAGCTTTCTTT. It translates to CASSPRTGMNTEAFF. The full variable domain, rest sourced from reference TRBV13 and TRBJ1-1, is AAGVIQSPRHLIKEKRETATLKCYPIPRHDTVYWYQQGPGQDPQFLISFYEKMQSDKGSIPDRFSAQQFSDYHSELNMSSLELGDSALYFCASSPRTGMNTEAFFGQGTRLTVV.

The chain combines TRBV10-3 with TRBJ1-1; tentative D call: TRBD1 (6 bases). The V gene's germline CDR1 is ENHRY and CDR2 SYGVKD. The CDR3 is 13 residues long. V lost 10 bases, J lost 2 bases, and 14 bases lay in between. Here the CDR3 reads CATNRGGNTEAFF. The CDR3 DNA reads as TGTGCCACCAACCGGGGGGGCAACACTGAAGCTTTCTTT.

The chain employs TRBV18 and TRBJ2-7, with TRBD1 identical over 8 bases. The V gene's germline CDR1 is KGHSH and CDR2 LQKENI. CDR3 length: 14 residues. Unmatched junction bases numbered 5, after V lost 1 base and J lost 6 bases. CDR3 nucleotides: TGTGCCAGCTCACCACGGACAGGGCCGGGCGAGCAGTACTTC. Its translation is CASSPRTGPGEQYF.

This chain connects TRBV11-2 to TRBJ2-7; TRBD2 might be the D (5 bases). The ends were cut back, 0 bases at V and 5 bases at J, with 14 bases in the middle. CDR1 and CDR2 (germline): SGHAT, FQNNGV. The CDR3 consists of 15 residues. The CDR3 coding sequence is TGTGCCAGCAGCTTAGAGGGGAGAGGTGGGGACGAGCAGTACTTC. Amino acids: CASSLEGRGGDEQYF.

J is TRBJ2-1 and V is TRBV4-3, with D possibly matching TRBD1 (6 bases). V shed 6 bases and J shed 10 bases, with 19 bases lying between them. Per germline, CDR1 LGHNA and CDR2 YSLEER. The CDR3 consists of 14 residues. CDR3 bases: TGCGCCAGCAGAGAGATAGGGGGTGCCATGGAGCAGTTCTTC. Translated: CASREIGGAMEQFF.

V gene TRBV5-4 combines with J gene TRBJ2-7, with TRBD1 matching 12 bases. CDR3 size: 15 residues. CDR1 is SGHNT and CDR2 is YYREEE in the germline V gene (reference sequence). V shed 2 bases, J shed 3 bases, and the junction held 3 bases outside the gene matches. The CDR3 DNA reads TGTGCCAGCAGCTTTGGGACAGGGGGCTTCTACGAGCAGTACTTC. Amino acid sequence: CASSFGTGGFYEQYF.

J is TRBJ2-7 and V is TRBV11-1; a weak D match, TRBD1 (6 bases). The germline V gene encodes CDR1 SGHAT and CDR2 FQDESV (reference sequence). This CDR3 comprises 14 residues. Trimming removed 5 bases at V and 1 base at J, with 12 bases between. This CDR3 reads CASSGTLTSYEQYF. As DNA, the CDR3 is TGTGCCAGCAGCGGGACACTGACGTCCTACGAGCAGTACTTC.

CDR3 coding DNA: TGTGCCATCAGTGCAAGCCCCCTTGGGACAGGGAATTCACCCCTCCACTTT. Translating it yields CAISASPLGTGNSPLHF. V and J are TRBV10-3 and TRBJ1-6; 9 bases are shared with TRBD1. The V gene end was trimmed by 4 bases and the J gene end by 7 bases; junction bases not matched to a gene: 11. The CDR3 sequence is 17 residues long. Germline CDR1 reads ENHRY; CDR2 reads SYGVKD.

The gene calls are TRBV5-1 and TRBJ2-3, with 12 bases matching TRBD2. Germline V gene data show CDR1 as SGHRS and CDR2 as YFSETQ. The CDR3 totals 15 residues. V lost 7 bases, J lost 3 bases, and 6 bases stayed unmatched. The DNA for the CDR3 is TGCGCCAGCGGGCCTAGCGGGGGGGGGACAGATACGCAGTATTTT. Its protein product is CASGPSGGGTDTQYF.

V and J are TRBV7-8 and TRBJ1-2; D uncertain. The CDR3 has 14 amino acids. Germline loops: CDR1 SGHVS, CDR2 FQNEAQ. The V end was cut by 7 bases, the J end by 6 bases, with 18 bases between. The CDR3, as DNA: TGTGCCAGCACCGTCTTCGCGGGTAGAGATGGCTACACCTTC. Residues: CASTVFAGRDGYTF. The variable domain in full, completed from reference TRBV7-8 and TRBJ1-2, reads GAGVSQSPRYKVAKRGQDVALRCDPISGHVSLFWYQQALGQGPEFLTYFQNEAQLDKSGLPSDRFFAERPEGSVSTLKIQRTQQEDSAVYLCASTVFAGRDGYTFGSGTRLTVV.

This chain links TRBV11-2 with TRBJ1-2, with no clear D. CDR1 is SGHAT and CDR2 is FQNNGV in the germline V gene. V shed 1 base and J shed 7 bases, with 13 bases lying between them. The CDR3 length is 14 residues. This chain's CDR3 is CASSLGTDRGGYTF. The CDR3 DNA reads as TGTGCCAGCAGCTTAGGTACAGACCGGGGTGGCTACACCTTC.

This chain links TRBV6-5 with TRBJ2-2; 7 bases fit TRBD1. The V gene end was trimmed by 4 bases and the J gene end by 4 bases; junction bases not matched to a gene: 6. Per germline, CDR1 MNHEY and CDR2 SVGAGI. The CDR3 is made up of 15 amino acids. The CDR3 DNA reads as TGTGCCAGCAGTTCCTTGACAGGGACCACCGGGGAGCTGTTTTTT. Translation: CASSSLTGTTGELFF.

The V call is TRBV7-9, the J call TRBJ1-5, with 12 nucleotides matching TRBD1. CDR1 and CDR2 (germline): SEHNR, FQNEAQ (reference sequence). V shed 5 bases, J shed 6 bases, and the junction held 5 bases outside the gene matches. The CDR3 consists of 15 residues. In nucleotides, the CDR3 is TGTGCCAGCAGCAAGGGACAGGGGGCAGGTCAGCCCCAGCATTTT. Its translation is CASSKGQGAGQPQHF.